These T cell receptor beta chains were read from a single sample in a study of Graves' ophthalmopathy and Graves' hyperthyroidism. Each CDR3 protein is one row after TCRdb ran MiXCR on the multiplex PCR reads. This sample has about 740,000 distinct CDR3 sequences, with 35% to 50% found just once. Input material: peripheral blood. The receptor source for this set is an adult man with Graves' ophthalmopathy. CDR3s include the opening cysteine and the closing phenylalanine or tryptophan. The D gene is left open where the match is weak. Clone size is given for some rows only: seen once, a few or many times, or a class if the clone is expanded.

TRBJ1-6	TRBV7-9	many	.	CASSLELDGPFNSPLHF	TGTGCCAGCAGCTTAGAATTGGACGGCCCCTTTAATTCACCCCTCCACTTT
TRBJ1-2	TRBV24-1	few	.	CASSLTPGANYGYTF	TGTGCCAGCAGTTTAACCCCGGGAGCTAACTATGGCTACACCTTC
TRBJ1-1	TRBV7-9	few	TRBD1	CASSPLTGSGTEAFF	TGTGCCAGCAGCCCCCTGACAGGGTCGGGGACTGAAGCTTTCTTT
TRBJ2-6	TRBV25-1	.	.	CASSTQGRSSGANVLTF	TGTGCCAGCAGTACACAGGGAAGGAGCTCTGGGGCCAACGTCCTGACTTTC
TRBJ2-5	TRBV11-2	many	.	CASSPKEALQETQYF	TGTGCCAGCAGCCCGAAGGAAGCTCTCCAAGAGACCCAGTACTTC
TRBJ1-4	TRBV6-5	many	.	CASRRPTNEKLFF	TGTGCCAGCAGGAGGCCAACTAATGAAAAACTGTTTTTT
TRBJ2-7	TRBV20-1	.	.	CSASGKYLGAYEQYF	TGCAGTGCTAGTGGGAAGTATCTGGGGGCCTACGAGCAGTACTTC
TRBJ1-4	TRBV4-3	few	TRBD1	CASSQDGTGRNEKLFF	TGTGCCAGCAGCCAAGATGGGACAGGAAGAAATGAAAAACTGTTTTTT
TRBJ2-5	TRBV9	few	.	CASSQTQGGTQYF	TGTGCCAGCAGTCAGACCCAGGGGGGGACCCAGTACTTC
TRBJ2-2	TRBV10-3	many	.	CAIKQNTGELFF	TGTGCCATCAAGCAGAACACCGGGGAGCTGTTTTTT
TRBJ2-6	TRBV20-1	many	.	CSARGSGANVLTF	TGCAGTGCTAGGGGAAGTGGGGCCAACGTCCTGACTTTC
TRBJ1-6	TRBV7-9	.	.	CASQALRDSPLHF	TGTGCCAGCCAGGCTTTACGGGATTCACCCCTCCACTTT
TRBJ1-1	TRBV7-2	.	.	CARPNRDTEAFF	TGTGCTAGACCGAACCGGGACACTGAAGCTTTCTTT